This T cell receptor (beta chain) originates from a study of shared clonotypes between healthy human individuals. General study findings and limits: Clonotype sharing across several donors was observed for 4.5% to 6.5% of naive CD4 clonotypes.

The CDR3 covers 14 residues. Trimming left V 6 bases short and J 7 bases short, with 13 bases between. Germline lookup yields CDR1 LNHDA and CDR2 SQIVND (reference sequence). Concerning this clone itself: Its antigen is not known.

Repertoires were generated with immunoSEQ multiplex PCR, while TCRdb's copy carries only in-frame clones and drops some. The sample has some 1 million clones; roughly 80% are singletons. This rearrangement joins TRBV19 to TRBJ1-6; D not certain. This receptor was identified in a man between 18 and 29 years old in good health. Source material: memory CD4+ T cells sorted from blood. Specified subset: CD45RA-negative fraction. CDR3 residues: CASRLLLGNSPLHF. Written as DNA, the CDR3 is TGTGCCAGTAGGCTCCTTTTAGGGAATTCACCCCTCCACTTT.